Listed below are T cell receptor beta chains from one sample, sequenced in a study of shared clonotypes between healthy human individuals. Clones were sequenced by immunoSEQ multiplex PCR, and TCRdb holds only the in-frame ones, with some missing. Of millions of clones listed, 93% are singletons. The material sequenced was naive CD8+ T cells from PBMCs. These receptors were collected from a man between 18 and 35 years old in good health. Some clones in this sample may be carry-over from other donors' samples. Each CDR3 is given with its conserved first and last residue. The D gene is left open where the match is weak. Clone size is shown for a subset of rows, as once, few, many or a class of expanded clone.

V gene	clone size	D gene	J gene	CDR3 protein	CDR3 DNA
TRBV27	.	TRBD1	TRBJ2-7	CASRPAGTGPRTYEQYF	TGTGCCAGCAGACCAGCCGGGACAGGGCCACGTACCTACGAGCAGTACTTC
TRBV10-2	.	TRBD2	TRBJ2-5	CATGTSLEETQYF	TGCGCCACGGGGACTAGCCTCGAAGAGACCCAGTACTTC
TRBV9	.	.	TRBJ2-1	CASSASYGVLNEQFF	TGTGCCAGCAGCGCATCCTATGGGGTTTTGAATGAGCAGTTCTTC
TRBV29-1	.	TRBD1	TRBJ2-7	CSGMDRGSYEQYF	TGCAGCGGGATGGACAGGGGCTCCTACGAGCAGTACTTC
TRBV7-9	.	.	TRBJ2-1	CASSLTGEGVENEQFF	TGTGCCAGCAGCTTAACGGGAGAAGGGGTAGAAAATGAGCAGTTCTTC
TRBV6-1	.	.	TRBJ2-1	CASRDPGAYNEQFF	TGTGCCAGCAGGGACCCCGGCGCCTACAATGAGCAGTTCTTC
TRBV7-2	.	.	TRBJ2-1	CASSPQGEGRYNEQFF	TGTGCCAGCAGCCCCCAGGGTGAGGGGAGGTACAATGAGCAGTTCTTC
TRBV14	.	.	TRBJ1-3	CASSQDWGSGNTIYF	TGTGCCAGCAGCCAAGATTGGGGATCGGGAAACACCATATATTTT
TRBV30	.	.	TRBJ2-1	CAWNFFAVGHEQFF	TGTGCCTGGAACTTCTTCGCAGTGGGGCATGAGCAGTTCTTC
TRBV27	.	.	TRBJ2-3	CASSFVQYTSTDTQYF	TGTGCCAGCAGTTTCGTACAGTATACTAGCACAGATACGCAGTATTTT
TRBV5-1	.	.	TRBJ2-7	CASSLGTPFPEQYF	TGCGCCAGCAGCTTAGGGACACCGTTCCCCGAGCAGTACTTC
TRBV29-1	.	.	TRBJ1-1	CSVSGTMNTEAFF	TGCAGCGTTTCCGGAACTATGAACACTGAAGCTTTCTTT
TRBV4-1	.	.	TRBJ2-2	CASSPPGVVGTGELFF	TGCGCCAGCAGCCCCCCGGGGGTGGTTGGCACCGGGGAGCTGTTTTTT
TRBV25-1	.	.	TRBJ2-1	CASGHGAYNEQFF	TGTGCCAGCGGTCATGGGGCGTACAATGAGCAGTTCTTC
TRBV4-3	.	.	TRBJ2-7	CASSQDGERSSYEQYF	TGCGCCAGCAGCCAAGACGGGGAGCGCAGCTCCTACGAGCAGTACTTC
TRBV7-9	.	.	TRBJ2-5	CASSFLGVQETQYF	TGTGCCAGCAGCTTTTTGGGGGTTCAAGAGACCCAGTACTTC
TRBV27	.	.	TRBJ2-7	CASSPGREQYF	TGTGCCAGCAGTCCCGGGCGCGAGCAGTACTTC
TRBV2	.	TRBD1	TRBJ2-1	CASREQTGWVYNEQFF	TGTGCCAGCAGAGAACAGACAGGGTGGGTATACAATGAGCAGTTCTTC
TRBV7-9	.	.	TRBJ2-7	CASTGDYEQYF	TGTGCCAGCACAGGGGACTACGAGCAGTACTTC
TRBV7-2	.	.	TRBJ2-1	CASNPSSNYNEQFF	TGTGCCAGCAACCCTTCTTCTAACTACAATGAGCAGTTCTTC
TRBV6-1	once	.	TRBJ2-7	CASILDYTYEQYF	.
TRBV7-9	.	.	TRBJ1-1	CASSYSVPEAFF	TGTGCCAGCAGCTACAGTGTCCCGGAAGCTTTCTTT
TRBV25-1	.	TRBD2	TRBJ2-3	CASSVGLAGSTDTQYF	TGTGCCAGCAGTGTAGGACTAGCGGGTAGCACAGATACGCAGTATTTT
TRBV15	.	TRBD2	TRBJ2-1	CATSRDNSGSDEQFF	TGTGCCACCAGCAGAGATAATAGCGGGAGCGATGAGCAGTTCTTC
TRBV10-3	.	TRBD1	TRBJ2-7	CAIIGTGGKQYF	TGTGCCATCATAGGGACAGGGGGGAAGCAGTACTTC
TRBV4-2	.	TRBD2	TRBJ2-7	CASSPGGQGYEQYF	TGTGCCAGCAGCCCGGGGGGTCAGGGCTACGAGCAGTACTTC
TRBV28	.	.	TRBJ2-5	CATLRETQYF	TGTGCCACGCTCCGGGAGACCCAGTACTTC
TRBV6-1	.	TRBD1	TRBJ2-5	CASIVGQGGHGTQYF	TGTGCCAGCATCGTCGGACAGGGGGGACATGGGACCCAGTACTTC
TRBV15	.	.	TRBJ1-4	CATSRGGAANEKLFF	TGTGCCACCAGCAGAGGGGGGGCGGCTAATGAAAAACTGTTTTTT
TRBV21-1	.	.	TRBJ2-7	CASSTQGEITYEQYF	TGTGCCAGCAGCACACAGGGGGAAATTACCTACGAGCAGTACTTC
TRBV7-9	.	.	TRBJ1-1	CASSPRGGTEAFF	TGTGCCAGCAGCCCCAGGGGAGGTACTGAAGCTTTCTTT
TRBV27	.	.	TRBJ2-7	CASSFNSGTEQYF	TGTGCCAGCAGTTTTAATAGTGGGACCGAGCAGTACTTC
TRBV11-1	.	.	TRBJ2-7	CASQNPGYEQYF	TGTGCCAGCCAGAATCCGGGCTACGAGCAGTACTTC
TRBV5-1	few	TRBD1	TRBJ1-1	CASSTDRGITEAFF	TGCGCCAGCAGCACGGACAGGGGGATCACTGAAGCTTTCTTT
TRBV15	.	.	TRBJ2-7	CATRGPSYEQYF	TGTGCCACCCGGGGGCCCTCCTACGAGCAGTACTTC
TRBV29-1	.	.	TRBJ2-1	CSVGLALWNEQFF	TGCAGCGTTGGGCTAGCTTTATGGAATGAGCAGTTCTTC
TRBV6-1	.	.	TRBJ1-1	CASSPSGVAEAFF	TGTGCCAGCAGCCCCTCGGGGGTCGCTGAAGCTTTCTTT
TRBV29-1	few	.	TRBJ1-1	CSVVRPRNTEAFF	TGCAGCGTTGTTAGGCCGCGGAACACTGAAGCTTTCTTT
TRBV13	.	.	TRBJ1-5	CASSGGQSNQPQHF	TGTGCCAGCAGCGGCGGACAAAGCAATCAGCCCCAGCATTTT
TRBV28	.	.	TRBJ2-7	CASTGRVSGYEQYF	TGTGCCAGCACTGGCAGGGTATCGGGCTACGAGCAGTACTTC
TRBV28	.	.	TRBJ1-1	CASSPRLSAHTEAFF	TGTGCCAGCAGTCCCCGACTTTCCGCCCACACTGAAGCTTTCTTT
TRBV6-5	.	.	TRBJ1-5	CASSPDLGNQPQHF	TGTGCCAGCAGCCCCGACCTGGGCAATCAGCCCCAGCATTTT
TRBV28	.	.	TRBJ2-7	CASSFQQGLEQYF	TGTGCCAGCAGTTTTCAGCAGGGACTCGAGCAGTACTTC
TRBV6-6	.	.	TRBJ2-2	CASSRTQGITGELFF	TGTGCCAGCAGTCGGACCCAGGGCATCACCGGGGAGCTGTTTTTT
TRBV4-3	.	.	TRBJ2-3	CASSQDGSELLGDTQYF	TGCGCCAGCAGCCAAGACGGAAGCGAGCTACTTGGGGATACGCAGTATTTT
TRBV27	.	TRBD1	TRBJ2-7	CASGWTGGYEQYF	TGTGCCAGCGGGTGGACAGGGGGCTACGAGCAGTACTTC
TRBV6-6	.	.	TRBJ1-1	CASSYGYMNTEAFF	TGTGCCAGCAGTTACGGGTACATGAACACTGAAGCTTTCTTT
TRBV4-3	once	.	TRBJ1-1	CASSPIEGDEAFF	TGCGCCAGCAGCCCTATTGAGGGGGATGAAGCTTTCTTT
TRBV14	.	.	TRBJ2-7	CASSLYRGGSYEQYF	TGTGCCAGCAGCCTTTACCGGGGAGGATCCTACGAGCAGTACTTC
TRBV14	.	.	TRBJ1-1	CASSPGGLNTEAFF	TGTGCCAGCAGCCCGGGGGGTCTGAACACTGAAGCTTTCTTT
TRBV9	.	TRBD1	TRBJ1-1	CASSEWTGFSNTEAFF	TGTGCCAGCAGCGAGTGGACAGGATTTTCGAACACTGAAGCTTTCTTT
TRBV9	.	.	TRBJ2-3	CASSVETNPSTDTQYF	TGTGCCAGCAGCGTAGAGACTAACCCTAGCACAGATACGCAGTATTTT
TRBV29-1	once	.	TRBJ2-7	CSTVGPTSYEQYF	TGCAGCACTGTCGGACCCACCTCCTACGAGCAGTACTTC
TRBV27	.	.	TRBJ2-2	CASSFTGELFF	TGTGCCAGCAGTTTCACCGGGGAGCTGTTTTTT
TRBV19	few	TRBD1	TRBJ1-1	CASIITPTGGMNTEAFF	TGTGCCAGTATCATAACCCCGACAGGGGGAATGAACACTGAAGCTTTCTTT
TRBV5-1	.	TRBD1	TRBJ1-2	CASSAGQGEDGYTF	TGCGCCAGCAGCGCGGGACAGGGGGAGGATGGCTACACCTTC